Below, 10 T cell receptor beta chains from the same sample are listed, as sequenced in a study of T cell responses to AZD1222 COVID-19 vaccine. Profiling relied on immunoSEQ multiplex PCR, and the TCRdb table lists in-frame clones only, not all of them. The repertoire has 70,000 or so clones, 88% of them found once; the top ten carry 7.8%. Here the sequenced sample was peripheral blood, taken on day 0 of AZD1222 vaccination. These receptors originate from an adult in good health.

The J gene is TRBJ2-7, the V gene TRBV5-6, with D possibly TRBD2 on 6 matching bases. Germline V gene lookup returns CDR1 SGHDT and CDR2 YYEEEE. There are 13 residues in the CDR3. V shed 5 bases and J shed 2 bases, with 11 bases lying between them. The CDR3 DNA reads TGTGCCAGCAGGACTACGGGAGCCTACGAGCAGTACTTC. Its translation: CASRTTGAYEQYF.

This chain links TRBV4-1 with TRBJ2-7, with D uncertain. V lost 4 bases and J lost 0, with 16 bases in between. CDR3 length equals 16 residues. In germline, CDR1 is MGHRA, CDR2 YSYEKL. The CDR3 nucleotides are TGCGCCAGCAGCCCTTCGGTCGGAGCGAGCTCCTACGAGCAGTACTTC. This gives the protein CASSPSVGASSYEQYF.

This sequence joins TRBV29-1 and TRBJ1-1; maybe TRBD1 (5 bases). Per germline, CDR1 SQVTM and CDR2 ANQGSEA. Trimming removed 8 bases from V and 4 bases from J, with 17 bases in between. The CDR3 runs to 13 residues. The CDR3 nucleotides are TGCAGCCTTGGGTCGGGGACGGGCACTGAAGCTTTCTTT. Amino acids: CSLGSGTGTEAFF.

V usage is TRBV28 and J usage is TRBJ1-2; D is uncertain. The germline V and J ends were trimmed by 8 bases and 1 base, with 5 bases remaining between them. The CDR3 length is 11 residues. CDR1 is MDHEN, CDR2 SYDVKM, per germline. The CDR3 bases are TGTGCCAGCTCGATTAACTATGGCTACACCTTC. Translating it yields CASSINYGYTF.

This chain links TRBV12-3 or TRBV12-4 with TRBJ2-1, with D maybe TRBD1 (5 bases). V was cut by 6 bases and J by 8 bases, with 14 bases left in between. The CDR3 length is 13 residues. CDR3 amino acids: CASRLDWGDEQFF. CDR3 in DNA: TGTGCCAGCAGGCTAGACTGGGGCGATGAGCAGTTCTTC.

A word on this clone: The junction departs from germline at one end; a sequencing error may be responsible. The chain carries TRBV28 and TRBJ2-7, with D possibly matching TRBD1 (5 bases). Looked up from germline, CDR1 is MDHEN and CDR2 is SYDVKM. The CDR3 covers 12 residues. This CDR3 is CASSLGALEQCF. The CDR3 DNA reads TGTGCCAGCAGTTTAGGGGCCCTCGAGCAGTGCTTC.

This clone showed up just a few times. The gene calls are TRBV13 and TRBJ2-7, with TRBD1 identical over 9 bases. The CDR3 extends over 18 amino acids. Looked up from germline, CDR1 is PRHDT and CDR2 is FYEKMQ (reference sequence). Trimming took 5 bases from V and 2 from J; bases not matched to a gene: 16. The CDR3 DNA is TGTGCCAGCAGCCGTTGGATATCCACCCGACAGGGGGCCTACGAGCAGTACTTC. It encodes CASSRWISTRQGAYEQYF.

The chain couples TRBV19 to TRBJ2-3, with 7 nucleotides matching TRBD2. J gave up 8 bases and V 6 bases, and 14 bases lay outside the gene matches. CDR1 is LNHDA, CDR2 SQIVND, per germline (reference sequence). This CDR3 is built from 15 residues. The CDR3 DNA reads TGTGCCAGTAGGCCGCCCGGCGCGGGAGCGGGTACGCAGTATTTT. Translation gives CASRPPGAGAGTQYF.

The V call is TRBV6-5, the J call TRBJ1-2; D is possibly TRBD1 (5 bases). The germline V gene has CDR1 MNHEY and CDR2 SVGAGI. Trimming removed 2 bases from V and 6 bases from J, with 13 bases in between. This CDR3 spans 14 amino acids. CDR3 sequence reads: CASSYRGERDGYTF. The CDR3 nucleotides read TGTGCCAGCAGTTACAGGGGTGAGCGGGATGGCTACACCTTC.

CDR3 sequence (DNA): TGCGCCAGCAGCGTACACGGGACAGCAAACACTGAAGCTTTCTTT. It yields the protein CASSVHGTANTEAFF. This chain connects TRBV5-1 to TRBJ1-1, with 7 bases identical to TRBD1. This CDR3 is built from 15 residues. The germline gives CDR1 SGHRS, CDR2 YFSETQ. With V trimmed by 4 bases and J by 2 bases, 8 bases remained unmatched.